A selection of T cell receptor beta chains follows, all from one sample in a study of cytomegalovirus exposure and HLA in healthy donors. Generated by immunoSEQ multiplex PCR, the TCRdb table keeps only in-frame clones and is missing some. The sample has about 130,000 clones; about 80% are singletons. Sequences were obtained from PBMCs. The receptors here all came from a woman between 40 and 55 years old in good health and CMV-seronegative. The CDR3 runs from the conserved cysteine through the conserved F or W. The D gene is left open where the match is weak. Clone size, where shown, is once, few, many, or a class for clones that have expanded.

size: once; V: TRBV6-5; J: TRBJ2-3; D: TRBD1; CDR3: CASSATTGVGDTQYF; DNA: TGTGCCAGCAGTGCCACTACAGGGGTAGGCGATACGCAGTATTTT
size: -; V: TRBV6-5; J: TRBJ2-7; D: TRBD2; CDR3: CASSYSTTSQTYEQYF; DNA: TGTGCCAGCAGTTACTCTACGACTAGCCAAACCTACGAGCAGTACTTC
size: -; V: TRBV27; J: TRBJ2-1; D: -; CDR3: CASSGNNEQFF; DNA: TGTGCCAGCAGCGGTAACAATGAGCAGTTCTTC
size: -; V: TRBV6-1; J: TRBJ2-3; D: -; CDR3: CASSERNKDTQYF; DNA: TGTGCCAGCAGTGAGCGGAATAAAGATACGCAGTATTTT
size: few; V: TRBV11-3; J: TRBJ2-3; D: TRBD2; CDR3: CASSSRGGKDTQYF; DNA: TGTGCCAGCAGCTCCCGGGGGGGCAAGGATACGCAGTATTTT
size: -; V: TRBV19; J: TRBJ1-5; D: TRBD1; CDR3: CASSIEGDRSFWGNQPQHF; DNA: TGTGCCAGTAGTATAGAGGGGGACAGGTCATTCTGGGGGAATCAGCCCCAGCATTTT
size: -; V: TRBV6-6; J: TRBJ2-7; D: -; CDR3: CASSSPDYGVLPYF; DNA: TGTGCCAGCAGCTCCCCCGACTACGGCGTTCTGCCGTACTTC
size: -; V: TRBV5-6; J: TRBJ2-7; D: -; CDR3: CASSSGVGLYEQYF; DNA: TGTGCCAGCAGCTCGGGGGTCGGCCTCTACGAGCAGTACTTC
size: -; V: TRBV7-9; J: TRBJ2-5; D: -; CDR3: CASSLAGAQETQYF; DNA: TGTGCCAGCAGCTTAGCAGGGGCCCAAGAGACCCAGTACTTC
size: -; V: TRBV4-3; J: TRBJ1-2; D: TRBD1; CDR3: CASSQDRGQWYGYTF; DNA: TGCGCCAGCAGCCAAGACAGGGGGCAGTGGTATGGCTACACCTTC
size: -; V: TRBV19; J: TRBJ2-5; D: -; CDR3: CASSTKETQYF; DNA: TGTGCCAGTAGTACTAAAGAGACCCAGTACTTC
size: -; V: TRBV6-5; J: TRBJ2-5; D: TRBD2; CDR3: CASRFSGGVETQYF; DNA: TGTGCCAGCAGATTCTCGGGGGGGGTAGAGACCCAGTACTTC
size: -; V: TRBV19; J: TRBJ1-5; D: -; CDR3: CASSIGQVGNQPQHF; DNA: TGTGCCAGTAGTATAGGGCAGGTGGGCAATCAGCCCCAGCATTTT
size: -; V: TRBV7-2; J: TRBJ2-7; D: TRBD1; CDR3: CASSGQGGGFYEQYF; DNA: TGTGCCAGCAGCGGACAGGGGGGCGGTTTCTACGAGCAGTACTTC
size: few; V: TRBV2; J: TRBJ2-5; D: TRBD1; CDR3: CASSPGQGPQETQYF; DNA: TGTGCCAGCAGTCCGGGACAGGGGCCTCAAGAGACCCAGTACTTC
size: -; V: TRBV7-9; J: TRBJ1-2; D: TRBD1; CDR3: CASSPQTGGGYGYTF; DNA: TGTGCCAGCAGCCCCCAGACAGGGGGCGGCTATGGCTACACCTTC
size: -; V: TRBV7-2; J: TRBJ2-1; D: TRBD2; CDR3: CASSPTSGRSAEQFF; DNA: TGTGCCAGCAGCCCGACTAGCGGGCGAAGTGCCGAGCAGTTCTTC
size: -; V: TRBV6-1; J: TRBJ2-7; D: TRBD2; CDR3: CASSGREAGGYEQYF; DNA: TGTGCCAGCAGCGGTCGGGAAGCGGGGGGCTACGAGCAGTACTTC
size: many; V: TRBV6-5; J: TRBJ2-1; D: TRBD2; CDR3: CASRESGSSYNEQFF; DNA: TGTGCCAGCAGGGAGAGCGGGAGCTCCTACAATGAGCAGTTCTTC
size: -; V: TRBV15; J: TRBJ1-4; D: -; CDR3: CATSRDQGKLFF; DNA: TGTGCCACCAGCAGAGATCAGGGAAAACTGTTTTTT
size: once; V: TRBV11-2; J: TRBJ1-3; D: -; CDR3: CASSPHSPGNTIYF; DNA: TGTGCCAGCAGTCCCCACTCGCCTGGAAACACCATATATTTT
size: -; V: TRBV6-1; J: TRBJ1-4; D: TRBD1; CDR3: CASSDLQGADEKLFF; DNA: TGTGCCAGCAGTGACCTACAGGGGGCCGATGAAAAACTGTTTTTT
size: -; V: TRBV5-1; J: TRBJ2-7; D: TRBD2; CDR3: CASSLALGLAGDEQYF; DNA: TGCGCCAGCAGCTTGGCTTTGGGACTAGCGGGAGACGAGCAGTACTTC
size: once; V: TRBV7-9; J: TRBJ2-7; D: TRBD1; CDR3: CSSSSRGIYEQYF; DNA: TGTTCCAGCAGCTCCAGGGGGATCTACGAGCAGTACTTC
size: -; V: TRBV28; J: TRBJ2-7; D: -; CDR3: CASSLFQSYEQYF; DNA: TGTGCCAGCAGTTTATTCCAGTCCTACGAGCAGTACTTC
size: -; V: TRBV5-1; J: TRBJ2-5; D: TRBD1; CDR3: CASSLEAGGTKTQYF; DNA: TGCGCCAGCAGCTTGGAGGCAGGGGGCACGAAGACCCAGTACTTC
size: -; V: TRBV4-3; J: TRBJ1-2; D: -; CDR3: CASSQEGGSGYGYTF; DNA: TGCGCCAGCAGCCAAGAAGGTGGCTCAGGTTATGGCTACACCTTC
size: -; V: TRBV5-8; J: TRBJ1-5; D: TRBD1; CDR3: CARSLVPGGKNQPQHF; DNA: TGTGCCCGCAGCTTGGTTCCAGGGGGCAAAAATCAGCCCCAGCATTTT
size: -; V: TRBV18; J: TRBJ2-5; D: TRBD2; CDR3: CASSPPGGRQETQYF; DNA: TGTGCCAGCTCACCACCGGGGGGGAGGCAAGAGACCCAGTACTTC
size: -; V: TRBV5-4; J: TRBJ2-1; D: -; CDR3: CASSFDRGGVNEQFF; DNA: TGTGCCAGCAGCTTTGATCGGGGAGGCGTAAATGAGCAGTTCTTC
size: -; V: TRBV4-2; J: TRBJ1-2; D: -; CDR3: CASSQGQAGENYGYTF; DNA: TGTGCCAGCAGCCAAGGACAGGCAGGCGAGAACTATGGCTACACCTTC
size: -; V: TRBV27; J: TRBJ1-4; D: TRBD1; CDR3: CASRTGTGPEKLFF; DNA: TGTGCCAGCAGAACCGGGACAGGTCCTGAAAAACTGTTTTTT
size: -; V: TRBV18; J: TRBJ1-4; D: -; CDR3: CASSPAGYEKLFF; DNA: TGTGCCAGCTCACCAGCAGGATACGAAAAACTGTTTTTT
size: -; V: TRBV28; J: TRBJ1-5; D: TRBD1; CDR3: CASSSSLGTGGLQPQHF; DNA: TGTGCCAGCAGTTCATCCCTCGGGACAGGGGGGCTTCAGCCCCAGCATTTT
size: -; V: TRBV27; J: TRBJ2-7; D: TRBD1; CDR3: CASSLVDRVYEQYF; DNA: TGTGCCAGCTCCTTAGTCGACAGGGTCTACGAGCAGTACTTC
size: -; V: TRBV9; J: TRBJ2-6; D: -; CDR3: CASSADGNAGANVLTF; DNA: TGTGCCAGCAGCGCAGACGGGAACGCTGGGGCCAACGTCCTGACTTTC
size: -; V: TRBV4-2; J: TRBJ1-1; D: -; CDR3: CASSTGVNTEAFF; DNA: TGTGCCAGCAGCACCGGGGTGAACACTGAAGCTTTCTTT
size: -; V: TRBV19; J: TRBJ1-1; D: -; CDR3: CASKGQGGYTEAFF; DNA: TGTGCCAGTAAGGGTCAGGGAGGGTACACTGAAGCTTTCTTT
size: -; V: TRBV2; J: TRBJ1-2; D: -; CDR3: CASSVTSRSPGGYTF; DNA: TGTGCCAGCAGTGTCACTAGCAGAAGTCCCGGTGGCTACACCTTC
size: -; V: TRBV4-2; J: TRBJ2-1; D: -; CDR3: CASSPVGGLNEQFF; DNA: TGTGCCAGCAGCCCCGTCGGGGGGCTTAATGAGCAGTTCTTC
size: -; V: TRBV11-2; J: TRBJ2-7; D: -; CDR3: CASSHGTSYEQYF; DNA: TGTGCCAGCAGCCATGGGACATCCTACGAGCAGTACTTC
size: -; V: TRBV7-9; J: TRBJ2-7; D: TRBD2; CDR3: CASSSGGVTPYEQYF; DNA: TGTGCCAGCAGCTCCGGGGGGGTAACCCCCTACGAGCAGTACTTC
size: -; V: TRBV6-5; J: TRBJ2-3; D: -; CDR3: CASTGSSGGTDTQYF; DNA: TGTGCCAGCACCGGATCGTCGGGGGGCACAGATACGCAGTATTTT
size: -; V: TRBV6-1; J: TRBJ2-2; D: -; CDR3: CASSEAGANTGELFF; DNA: TGTGCCAGCAGTGAAGCCGGGGCGAACACCGGGGAGCTGTTTTTT
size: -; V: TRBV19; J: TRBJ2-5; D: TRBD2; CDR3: CASSMMTSGWETQYF; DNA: TGTGCCAGTAGTATGATGACTAGCGGATGGGAGACCCAGTACTTC
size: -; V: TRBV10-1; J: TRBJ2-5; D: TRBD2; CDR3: CASSEFPTSGRERFGETQYF; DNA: TGCGCCAGCAGTGAGTTCCCGACTAGCGGGAGAGAGCGGTTCGGGGAGACCCAGTACTTC
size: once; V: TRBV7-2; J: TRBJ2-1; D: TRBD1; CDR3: CASRAGTDPTPPRYNEQFF; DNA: TGTGCCAGCAGGGCCGGGACAGACCCGACTCCCCCCCGTTACAATGAGCAGTTCTTC
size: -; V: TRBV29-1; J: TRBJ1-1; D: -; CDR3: CSFRRGRNTEAFF; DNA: TGCAGCTTCCGGCGGGGGAGAAACACTGAAGCTTTCTTT
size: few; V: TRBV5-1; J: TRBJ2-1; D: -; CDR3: CASSLAPYNEQFF; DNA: TGCGCCAGCAGCTTGGCCCCGTACAATGAGCAGTTCTTC